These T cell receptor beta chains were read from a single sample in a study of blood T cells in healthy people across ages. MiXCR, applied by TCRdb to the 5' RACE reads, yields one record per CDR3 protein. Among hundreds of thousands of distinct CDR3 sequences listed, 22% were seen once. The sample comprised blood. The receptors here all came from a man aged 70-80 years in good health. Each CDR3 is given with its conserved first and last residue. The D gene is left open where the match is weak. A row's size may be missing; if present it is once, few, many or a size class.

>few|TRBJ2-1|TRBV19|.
CASNERLGNEQFF
TGTGCCAGTAACGAAAGGTTGGGCAATGAGCAGTTCTTC
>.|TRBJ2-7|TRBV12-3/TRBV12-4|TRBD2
CASSLGSGGPYEQYF
TGTGCCAGCAGTTTGGGTAGCGGGGGGCCCTACGAGCAGTACTTC
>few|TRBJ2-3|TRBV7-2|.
CASSLVLFGSGGDTQYF
TGTGCCAGCAGCTTAGTCCTTTTCGGGTCTGGGGGAGATACGCAGTATTTT
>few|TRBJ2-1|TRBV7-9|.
CASSPYIDEQFF
TGTGCCAGCAGCCCCTATATCGATGAGCAGTTCTTC
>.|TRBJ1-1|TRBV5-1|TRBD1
CASSYRTGGANTEAFF
TGCGCTAGTTCTTACAGGACAGGGGGCGCGAACACTGAAGCTTTCTTT
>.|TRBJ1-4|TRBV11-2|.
CAGSPPGVRNEKLFF
TGTGCCGGCAGCCCCCCGGGAGTCCGGAATGAAAAACTGTTTTTT
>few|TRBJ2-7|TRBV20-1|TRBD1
CSARGDRGLYEQYF
TGCAGTGCTAGAGGGGACAGGGGACTATACGAGCAGTACTTC
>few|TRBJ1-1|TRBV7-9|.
CASSINEAFF
TGTGCCAGCAGTATAAATGAAGCTTTCTTT
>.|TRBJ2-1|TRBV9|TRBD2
CASSPGGPAYNEQFF
TGTGCCAGCAGCCCGGGGGGGCCGGCCTACAATGAGCAGTTCTTC
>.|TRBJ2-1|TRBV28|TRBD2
CASRPTSVDEQFF
TGTGCCAGCAGGCCAACTAGCGTCGATGAGCAGTTCTTC
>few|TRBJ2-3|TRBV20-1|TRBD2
CSAREGLAGVTDTQYF
TGCAGTGCTAGAGAGGGACTAGCGGGAGTCACAGATACGCAGTATTTT
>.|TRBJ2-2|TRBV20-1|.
CSARDPTGELFF
TGCAGTGCTAGAGACCCCACCGGGGAGCTGTTTTTT
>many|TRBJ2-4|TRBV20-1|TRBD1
CSARALPGQGVLLAKNIQYF
TGCAGTGCTAGAGCCCTTCCCGGACAGGGAGTCCTTTTGGCCAAAAACATTCAGTACTTC
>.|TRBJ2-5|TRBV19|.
CASSIDLAYQETQYF
TGTGCCAGTAGTATAGATCTGGCGTACCAAGAGACCCAGTACTTC
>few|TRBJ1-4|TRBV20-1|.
CSANGPNEKLFF
TGCAGTGCAAATGGCCCCAATGAAAAACTGTTTTTT
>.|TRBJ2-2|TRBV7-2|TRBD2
CASSPRTSGKTGELFF
TGTGCCAGCAGCCCGAGGACTAGCGGGAAAACCGGGGAGCTGTTTTTT
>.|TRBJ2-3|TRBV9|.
CASSVALSDVNTQYF
TGTGCCAGCAGCGTAGCTTTGTCGGACGTGAATACGCAGTATTTT
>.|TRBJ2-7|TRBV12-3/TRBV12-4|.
CASSSLRVQYF
TGTGCCAGCAGTTCCCTACGCGTGCAGTACTTC
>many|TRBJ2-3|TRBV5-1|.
CASSLDNPSTDTQYF
TGCGCCAGCAGCTTGGACAACCCTAGCACAGATACGCAGTATTTT
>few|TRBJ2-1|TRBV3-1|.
CASSQDPSSGRQFF
TGTGCCAGCAGCCAAGATCCTTCTTCCGGCAGACAGTTCTTC
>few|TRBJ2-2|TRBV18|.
CASSPRSNPTGELFF
TGTGCCAGCTCACCACGGTCCAATCCCACCGGGGAGCTGTTTTTT
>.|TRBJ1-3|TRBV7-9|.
CASSLLRQIKSSGNTIYF
TGTGCCAGCAGCTTATTAAGGCAAATTAAGTCATCTGGAAACACCATATATTTT
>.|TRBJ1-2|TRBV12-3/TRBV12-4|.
CASSNRAGSNGYTF
TGTGCCAGCAGTAACAGGGCAGGTAGTAATGGCTACACCTTC
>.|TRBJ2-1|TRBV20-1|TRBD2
CSAVAGWGDNEQFF
TGCAGTGCCGTAGCGGGTTGGGGAGACAATGAGCAGTTCTTC
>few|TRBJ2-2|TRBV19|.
CASSMVQGRNTGELFF
TGTGCCAGTAGTATGGTACAGGGCCGCAACACCGGGGAGCTGTTTTTT
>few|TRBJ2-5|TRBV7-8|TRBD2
CASSLRASGAFETQYF
TGTGCCAGCAGCTTAAGGGCTAGCGGGGCTTTTGAGACCCAGTACTTC
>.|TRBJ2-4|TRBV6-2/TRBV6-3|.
CASSYSWDTKNIQYF
TGTGCCAGCAGTTACTCTTGGGACACGAAAAACATTCAGTACTTC
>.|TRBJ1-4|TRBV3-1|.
CASSLDSFEKLFF
TGTGCCAGCAGCCTCGACAGTTTTGAAAAACTGTTTTTT
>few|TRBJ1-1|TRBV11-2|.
CASSLRVSGTEAFF
TGTGCCAGCAGCTTACGGGTTTCAGGCACTGAAGCTTTCTTT
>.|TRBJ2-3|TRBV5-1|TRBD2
CASSQGTSGFKDTQYF
TGCGCCAGCAGCCAGGGGACTAGCGGTTTTAAAGATACGCAGTATTTT
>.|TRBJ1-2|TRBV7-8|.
CASSFAEGWFYGYTF
TGTGCCAGCAGCTTCGCGGAGGGATGGTTCTATGGCTACACCTTC
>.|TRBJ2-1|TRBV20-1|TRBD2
CSARAVLAGGTDEQFF
TGCAGTGCTAGAGCCGTACTAGCGGGAGGGACGGATGAGCAGTTCTTC
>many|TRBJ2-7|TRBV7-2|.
CASSISYEQYF
TGTGCCAGCAGCATCTCTTACGAGCAGTACTTC
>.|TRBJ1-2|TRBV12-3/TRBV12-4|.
CASRQHTRGYTF
TGTGCCAGCCGCCAACACACTCGGGGCTACACCTTC
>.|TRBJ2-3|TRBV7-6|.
CASSLVWTDTQYF
TGTGCCAGCAGCTTAGTCTGGACAGATACGCAGTATTTT
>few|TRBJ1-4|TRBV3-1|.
CASSRGMGEEKLFF
TGTGCCAGCAGCCGGGGGATGGGCGAGGAAAAACTGTTTTTT
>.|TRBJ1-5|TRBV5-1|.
CASSLAGRADQPQHF
TGCGCCAGCAGCTTGGCCGGGCGGGCAGATCAGCCCCAGCATTTT
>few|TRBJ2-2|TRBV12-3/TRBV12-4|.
CASSSRRGELFF
TGTGCCAGCAGTTCCCGGAGAGGGGAGCTGTTTTTT
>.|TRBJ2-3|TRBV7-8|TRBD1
CASSLVPGQGTDTQYF
TGTGCCAGCAGCTTAGTTCCGGGACAGGGCACAGATACGCAGTATTTT
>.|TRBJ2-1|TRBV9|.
CASSVTQGFSYNEQFF
TGTGCCAGCAGCGTAACCCAGGGTTTCTCCTACAATGAGCAGTTCTTC